These 30 T cell receptor beta chains came from one sample sequenced in a study of HIV-infected patients and healthy controls. The repertoire came from unfractionated whole blood and reflected all unsorted peripheral T cells. Alpha and beta constant-region primers primed reverse transcription of around 0.5 ug RNA. Each of the alpha and beta chains got its own library through chain-specific third strand synthesis with indices. Each CDR3 protein is one row after TCRdb ran MiXCR on the 5' RACE reads. The sample consists of 15,000 to 19,000 distinct CDR3 sequences, 6.5% to 7.5% of them appearing once. The sample comprised blood. These receptor sequences come from an adult in good health.

This clonotype is classed as medium-sized. The chain is built from TRBV30 and TRBJ2-7; no clear D gene. Germline V lookup: CDR1 GTSNPN, CDR2 SVGIG (reference sequence). Trimming cost V 4 bases and J 6 bases, with 19 bases left between them. The CDR3 runs 14 residues. The CDR3 spells CAWTHLPMGPEQYF. CDR3 in DNA: TGTGCCTGGACCCACTTGCCAATGGGCCCCGAGCAGTACTTC.

This clonotype is classed as medium-sized. V usage is TRBV7-2 and J usage is TRBJ2-6; either TRBD1 or TRBD2 may supply D (6 bases each). CDR3 length: 16 residues. CDR1 and CDR2 from the germline V gene are SGHTA and FQGNSA. Deletions cut 3 bases from V and 0 bases from J, with 9 bases between. The CDR3 region has the DNA TGTGCCAGCAGCTTTGGAGGGGGCTCTGGGGCCAACGTCCTGACTTTC. Translating it yields CASSFGGGSGANVLTF.

This clonotype was observed many times. This chain joins TRBV7-2 and TRBJ1-4; D is uncertain. The CDR3 is 13 amino acids. Germline V gene sequence: CDR1 SGHTA, CDR2 FQGNSA. Trimming removed 2 bases from V and 15 bases from J, with 16 bases in between. The CDR3 DNA reads as TGTGCCAGCAGCTTAATCCTACGGCATGGTTTGTTTTTT. This encodes CASSLILRHGLFF.

This clonotype is medium-sized. The chain has TRBV2 and TRBJ2-2, with D tentatively TRBD2 (5 bases). The germline CDR1 and CDR2 sequences are SNHLY and FYNNEI. V was cut by 10 bases and J by 3 bases, with 18 bases left in between. This CDR3 has 15 amino acids. CDR3 nucleotides: TGTGCCACGAACAAGGAGCTAGCTCACACCGGGGAGCTGTTTTTT. Protein product: CATNKELAHTGELFF.

The table lists this clonotype with a few counts. The chain links TRBV7-9 to TRBJ2-5; D call uncertain. CDR1 SEHNR and CDR2 FQNEAQ come from the germline V gene (reference sequence). CDR3 length: 14 residues. Trimming stripped 1 base from V and 5 bases from J, with 11 bases between. The CDR3 loop reads CASSLDRATETQYF. As DNA, the CDR3 is TGTGCCAGCAGCTTAGATAGGGCCACGGAGACCCAGTACTTC. The variable domain in full, completed from reference TRBV7-9 and TRBJ2-5, reads DTGVSQNPRHKITKRGQNVTFRCDPISEHNRLYWYRQTLGQGPEFLTYFQNEAQLEKSRLLSDRFSAERPKGSFSTLEIQRTEQGDSAMYLCASSLDRATETQYFGPGTRLLVL.

The sample holds many counts of this clonotype. The chain has TRBV7-9 and TRBJ1-4; TRBD1 is a possible D gene (5 bases). The germline V gene has CDR1 SEHNR and CDR2 FQNEAQ (reference sequence). Trimming cost V 5 bases and J 3 bases, with 19 bases left between them. The CDR3 has 17 residues. CDR3: CASSPRVPGRPNEKLFF. Written as DNA, the CDR3 is TGTGCCAGCAGCCCAAGAGTTCCGGGACGGCCTAATGAAAAACTGTTTTTT.

Judged by abundance, this clonotype is medium-sized. The chain carries TRBV20-1 and TRBJ2-3; D is ambiguous. Per the germline V gene, CDR1 is DFQATT and CDR2 is SNEGSKA (reference sequence). The CDR3 consists of 15 residues. Trimming cost V 4 bases and J 14 bases, with 28 bases left between them. The CDR3 coding sequence is TGCAGTGCTACCCGGGCCGTCCCATCAGATACGCCGCTGTATTTT. Protein sequence: CSATRAVPSDTPLYF.

In its sample, this clonotype was seen many times. V is TRBV7-2 and J is TRBJ1-5; TRBD1 is a possible D gene (5 bases). Between the trimmed V and J ends, which lost 2 bases and 4 bases, there was a span of 12 bases. The CDR3 is 15 amino acids. Germline V gene lookup returns CDR1 SGHTA and CDR2 FQGNSA. For the CDR3, the DNA is TGTGCCAGCAGCTTAAGGCAGGGCGCGAATCAGCCCCAGCATTTT. Protein product: CASSLRQGANQPQHF. The full variable domain, rest sourced from reference TRBV7-2 and TRBJ1-5, is GAGVSQSPSNKVTEKGKDVELRCDPISGHTALYWYRQSLGQGLEFLIYFQGNSAPDKSGLPSDRFSAERTGGSVSTLTIQRTQQEDSAVYLCASSLRQGANQPQHFGDGTRLSIL.

By sample fraction, this clonotype is medium-sized. The rearrangement uses TRBV9 and TRBJ2-1; 9 nucleotides match TRBD2. This CDR3 contains 16 residues. J was trimmed by 2 bases and V by 3 bases; bases with no gene match: 6. The germline V gene encodes CDR1 SGDLS and CDR2 YYNGEE. CDR3 coding DNA: TGTGCCAGCAGCGGATCAGCGGGGGGCGCCTACAATGAGCAGTTCTTC. Its translation: CASSGSAGGAYNEQFF.

This clonotype is termed medium-sized. The chain recombines TRBV6-5 with TRBJ2-1, with TRBD2 identical over 8 bases. The germline V gene has CDR1 MNHEY and CDR2 SVGAGI. This CDR3 spans 15 amino acids. With 5 bases clipped from V and 0 bases from J, the junction kept 3 bases outside the gene matches. The CDR3 loop reads CASSQRGSSYNEQFF. The CDR3 coding sequence is TGTGCCAGCAGTCAGCGGGGGAGCTCCTACAATGAGCAGTTCTTC.

This clonotype was seen many times. The V gene is TRBV20-1, the J gene TRBJ2-3; D possibly corresponds to TRBD2 (5 bases). V dropped 3 bases and J dropped 0 bases, with 16 bases sitting between them. Per the germline V gene, CDR1 is DFQATT and CDR2 is SNEGSKA (reference sequence). The CDR3 is 16 amino acids. The CDR3 DNA reads TGCAGTGCTAGTGCAGCGGCCGCCACTAGCACAGATACGCAGTATTTT. It is translated as CSASAAAATSTDTQYF.

This clonotype was seen many times. CDR3 in amino acids: CASSFLPPPVGEQYF. The CDR3 nucleotides are TGTGCCAGCAGTTTCCTCCCCCCCCCGGTCGGCGAGCAGTACTTC. J is TRBJ2-7 and V is TRBV27, with unresolved D. Germline loops: CDR1 MNHEY, CDR2 SMNVEV (reference sequence). The CDR3 is 15 residues long. V lost 3 bases, J lost 6 bases, and 18 bases lay in between.

This clonotype was counted at least ten times. The chain joins TRBV7-9 to TRBJ2-7; D is possibly TRBD1 (7 bases). The V gene lost 1 base and the J gene lost 2 bases, with 12 bases spanning the gap. The CDR3 consists of 15 residues. Germline assignment: CDR1 SEHNR and CDR2 FQNEAQ (reference sequence). The CDR3 sequence: CASSLVGRGAYEQYF. CDR3 sequence (DNA): TGTGCCAGCAGCTTAGTAGGCAGGGGGGCCTACGAGCAGTACTTC.

Many counts were recorded for this clonotype. This chain uses TRBV20-1 with TRBJ2-1, with 11 bases lining up with TRBD2. The CDR3 is 14 amino acids. Germline V gene lookup returns CDR1 DFQATT and CDR2 SNEGSKA (reference sequence). Trimming cost V 6 bases and J 9 bases; bases outside gene matches: 10. The CDR3 DNA follows: TGCAGTGCCGGCACTAGCGGGAGTAGTGGTGAGCAGTTCTTC. It translates to CSAGTSGSSGEQFF.

The rearrangement links TRBV10-3 to TRBJ2-5; D is uncertain. Germline V CDR1 and CDR2: ENHRY, SYGVKD. V was trimmed by 4 bases and J by 2 bases, leaving 8 bases between them. The CDR3 covers 13 residues. The CDR3 region has the DNA TGTGCCATCAGTGCTGGTATGCAAGAGACCCAGTACTTC. Amino acids: CAISAGMQETQYF.

This clonotype was counted at least ten times. The chain carries TRBV7-8 and TRBJ2-2; 7 bases align to TRBD1. The CDR3 has 15 residues. From germline, CDR1 is SGHVS and CDR2 FQNEAQ. Germline trimming cut 8 bases from V and 0 bases from J; bases unmatched to any gene: 6. The chain's CDR3 is CASGTEVANTGELFF. The CDR3 DNA follows: TGTGCCAGCGGGACAGAGGTTGCGAACACCGGGGAGCTGTTTTTT.

This clonotype has ten or more counts. V gene TRBV7-3 combines with J gene TRBJ2-1, with 9 bases lining up with TRBD2. With 2 bases clipped from V and 7 bases from J, the junction kept 6 bases outside the gene matches. Germline V gives CDR1 SGHTA, CDR2 FQGTGA. This CDR3 contains 15 residues. The CDR3 region is CASSLFSGRVNEQFF. The CDR3, as DNA: TGTGCCAGCAGCTTATTTAGCGGGAGAGTGAATGAGCAGTTCTTC.

The V and J genes are TRBV7-9 and TRBJ2-3; unclear D gene. Germline CDR1 reads SEHNR; CDR2 reads FQNEAQ (reference sequence). V was pared by 6 bases and J by 11 bases, with 12 bases between. CDR3 length: 11 amino acids. Here the CDR3 reads CASSPAVQQYF. CDR3 DNA: TGTGCCAGCAGTCCAGCCGTTCAGCAGTATTTT.

This clonotype was counted at least ten times. The V and J genes are TRBV20-1 and TRBJ1-5; TRBD1 aligns across 11 bases. V shed 6 bases, J shed 5 bases, and the junction held 3 bases outside the gene matches. Germline CDR1 and CDR2: DFQATT and SNEGSKA (reference sequence). The CDR3 sequence is 13 residues long. The CDR3 protein is CSARGQGDQPQHF. In nucleotides, the CDR3 is TGCAGTGCCCGGGGACAGGGGGATCAGCCCCAGCATTTT.

V is TRBV6-5 and J is TRBJ2-3; 9 nucleotides match TRBD2. V gave up 5 bases and J gave up 4 bases; unmatched junction bases: 10. Germline V lookup: CDR1 MNHEY, CDR2 SVGAGI. The CDR3 consists of 16 residues. The DNA for the CDR3 is TGTGCCAGCAGTCCCAGGGCTAGCGGGGTCTCAGATACGCAGTATTTT. This codes for CASSPRASGVSDTQYF.

This clonotype was recorded many times. This rearrangement joins TRBV5-6 to TRBJ1-6, with D unclear. V lost 1 base and J lost 5, with 10 bases in between. CDR3 length: 15 amino acids. The germline gives CDR1 SGHDT, CDR2 YYEEEE. The CDR3 region is CASSLFVGDNSPLHF. The DNA for the CDR3 is TGTGCCAGCAGCTTGTTCGTAGGAGATAATTCACCCCTCCACTTT. Together with reference TRBV5-6 and TRBJ1-6, the CDR3 gives the full variable domain: DAGVTQSPTHLIKTRGQQVTLRCSPKSGHDTVSWYQQALGQGPQFIFQYYEEEERQRGNFPDRFSGHQFPNYSSELNVNALLLGDSALYLCASSLFVGDNSPLHFGNGTRLTVT.

In its sample, this clonotype was seen many times. The gene calls are TRBV10-3 and TRBJ2-3; 7 bases map to TRBD2. The CDR3 covers 14 residues. The V segment lost 10 bases and the J segment 1 base; nucleotides outside the gene matches: 8. The germline V gene has CDR1 ENHRY and CDR2 SYGVKD. As DNA, the CDR3 is TGTGCCAACGCCGAGGCGGGAGGCACAGATACGCAGTATTTT. Residues: CANAEAGGTDTQYF.

This clonotype rates as medium-sized. This chain connects TRBV16 to TRBJ1-1, with TRBD1 matching over 7 bases. Germline assignment: CDR1 KGHSY and CDR2 FQNENV. The CDR3 has 15 amino acids. The trim removed 2 bases at V and 0 bases at J, leaving 3 bases unmatched. The CDR3 loop reads CASSQEGAVNTEAFF. The CDR3 DNA is TGTGCCAGCAGCCAAGAGGGGGCGGTGAACACTGAAGCTTTCTTT.

This chain links TRBV6-2 or TRBV6-3 with TRBJ1-1; D might be TRBD1 (6 bases). V lost 7 bases, J lost 0 bases, and 27 bases lay in between. Germline-derived CDR1 and CDR2 are MNHEY and SVGEGT. The CDR3 sequence is 19 residues long. CDR3 residues: CASTSPGSGHPYLNTEAFF. As DNA, the CDR3 is TGTGCCAGCACCTCACCCGGATCGGGACACCCTTACTTGAACACTGAAGCTTTCTTT.

In this sample, this clonotype turned up many times. The chain recombines TRBV7-2 with TRBJ1-1, with D possibly TRBD1 on 6 matching bases. The V gene's germline CDR1 is SGHTA and CDR2 FQGNSA. The germline V and J ends were trimmed by 4 bases and 12 bases, with 15 bases remaining between them. The CDR3 runs 12 residues. CDR3 in DNA: TGTGCCAGCAGCTCCGCGGGACATAAGACTTTCTTT. Protein: CASSSAGHKTFF.

The sample holds many counts of this clonotype. This CDR3 is CASSLGQGAYEQYF. The CDR3 DNA follows: TGTGCCAGCAGCCTCGGTCAGGGAGCCTACGAGCAGTACTTC. The chain links TRBV7-9 to TRBJ2-7, with D possibly called TRBD1 or TRBD2 (5 bases each). This CDR3 comprises 14 residues. Germline V lookup: CDR1 SEHNR, CDR2 FQNEAQ (reference sequence). V was pared by 5 bases and J by 2 bases, with 13 bases between.

This clonotype was counted many times. The rearrangement links TRBV27 to TRBJ2-1; a possible D gene is TRBD1 (6 bases). The germline V gene encodes CDR1 MNHEY and CDR2 SMNVEV (reference sequence). The CDR3 totals 14 residues. V lost 5 bases to trimming and J lost 6 bases, with 14 bases between them. Here the CDR3 reads CASSPNDRFNEQFF. The DNA for the CDR3 is TGTGCCAGCAGTCCCAACGACAGGTTCAATGAGCAGTTCTTC.

This clonotype was counted between two and nine times. The chain links TRBV7-8 to TRBJ2-1; D might be TRBD2 (6 bases). Germline V gene sequence: CDR1 SGHVS, CDR2 FQNEAQ. The CDR3 contains 16 residues. The germline V and J ends were trimmed by 1 base and 0 bases, with 10 bases remaining between them. The DNA for the CDR3 is TGTGCCAGCAGCTTAGGTAGCGGAGTCTCCTACAATGAGCAGTTCTTC. Translation gives CASSLGSGVSYNEQFF.

This clonotype was counted at least ten times. J is TRBJ2-1 and V is TRBV7-9, with 9 bases lining up with TRBD1. Germline trimming cut 5 bases from V and 7 bases from J; bases unmatched to any gene: 18. This CDR3 spans 18 amino acids. Germline assignment: CDR1 SEHNR and CDR2 FQNEAQ (reference sequence). CDR3 bases: TGTGCCAGCAGCAACCGAACCTTAAGGACAGGGGACCAAAATGAGCAGTTCTTC. It specifies CASSNRTLRTGDQNEQFF.

At least ten counts were recorded for this clonotype. The CDR3 sequence is CASSRGGGEQYF. CDR3 nucleotides: TGTGCCAGCAGCAGAGGGGGCGGCGAGCAGTACTTC. The chain joins TRBV11-2 to TRBJ2-7, with 7 bases that match TRBD1. Per the germline V gene, CDR1 is SGHAT and CDR2 is FQNNGV. Unmatched junction bases numbered 4, after V lost 5 bases and J lost 6 bases. The CDR3 runs to 12 residues.